This T cell receptor (beta chain) was retrieved from a study of OX40 agonist ivuxolimab in advanced cancers. Study-wide context: An agonistic human IgG2 monoclonal antibody against OX40 (CD134) was given. The dose-escalation cohort was roughly 83% male, with a mean age of approximately 61 years, ranging roughly 23 to 85.

Clones were read by immunoSEQ multiplex PCR, and TCRdb kept only the in-frame ones, dropping some. The repertoire holds roughly 60,000 clones, with 70% to 90% as singletons. On this clone: Its target is unknown.

The CDR3 totals 15 residues. Germline V CDR1 and CDR2: LNHDA, SQIVND (reference sequence). Trimming cost V 2 bases and J 4 bases, with 11 bases left between them. Study observations and caveats: Doses of 0.1 to 3.0 mg/kg were accompanied by clonal expansion of CD4+ and CD8+ blood T cells by week 6.

The rearrangement uses TRBV19 and TRBJ2-2, with TRBD1 as a possible D gene (6 bases). This sequence originates from an adult with an advanced solid tumor such as melanoma, head and neck, liver or kidney cancer. The sequenced sample was CD4+ or CD8+ T cells sorted from blood, obtained in a trial of the OX40 agonist ivuxolimab. Here the CDR3 reads CASSITTGGTGELFF. The CDR3 DNA sequence: TGTGCCAGTAGTATAACGACAGGTGGCACCGGGGAGCTGTTTTTT.